The 5 T cell receptor beta chains below were found in one sample sequenced in a study of blood T cell repertoires in COVID-19. Assay used: immunoSEQ multiplex PCR; TCRdb lists only in-frame clones, some missing. The sample records over 350,000 clones, approximately 90% being singletons. The sample was PBMCs or T cells enriched from blood (not recorded which). The receptors derive from a woman between 45 and 65 years old who had recovered from COVID-19.

The chain couples TRBV3-1 (or the pseudogene TRBV3-2) to TRBJ1-2; 11 nucleotides match TRBD1. CDR3 length: 16 amino acids. CDR1 LGHDT and CDR2 YNNKEL come from the germline V gene (reference sequence). Unmatched junction bases numbered 6, after V lost 0 bases and J lost 6 bases. The CDR3 DNA reads as TGTGCCAGCAGCCAAGATGGACCGGGACAGGGGGATGGCTACACCTTC. This translates into CASSQDGPGQGDGYTF.

This clone has a handful of counts. The rearrangement links TRBV6-2 or TRBV6-3 to TRBJ1-2; the D gene is possibly TRBD1 (6 bases). The V end was cut by 5 bases, the J end by 6 bases, with 13 bases between. The CDR3 covers 13 residues. CDR1 and CDR2 (germline): MNHEY, SVGEGT. CDR3 loop: CASSPRTVDGYTF. Here the CDR3 DNA reads TGTGCCAGCAGTCCGCGGACAGTCGATGGCTACACCTTC.

This chain uses TRBV25-1 with TRBJ1-2; 7 bases map to TRBD1. Looked up from germline, CDR1 is MGHDK and CDR2 is SYGVNS. Losses at the gene ends were 1 base for V and 4 bases for J; bases not matched to a gene: 3. The CDR3 has 14 residues. CDR3 region: CASSELTGAYGYTF. CDR3 sequence (DNA): TGTGCCAGCAGTGAATTAACAGGGGCCTATGGCTACACCTTC.

This rearrangement joins TRBV27 to TRBJ1-5, with D maybe TRBD1 (5 bases). In germline, CDR1 is MNHEY, CDR2 SMNVEV (reference sequence). This CDR3 region has 14 residues. V was shortened by 7 bases and J by 2 bases, with 12 bases between the two germline ends. The CDR3 sequence: CASTPRVGNQPQHF. The CDR3 nucleotides are TGTGCCAGCACCCCCAGGGTTGGCAATCAGCCCCAGCATTTT.

This clone was detected only a few times. The chain joins TRBV3-1 (or the pseudogene TRBV3-2) to TRBJ1-5; no firm D call. V was trimmed by 0 bases and J by 2 bases, leaving 8 bases between them. CDR1 is LGHDT, CDR2 YNNKEL, per germline (reference sequence). The CDR3 is 15 residues long. The CDR3 region has the DNA TGTGCCAGCAGCCAAGAGTGGGGAGGCAATCAGCCCCAGCATTTT. Its translation is CASSQEWGGNQPQHF.